The clone carrying this T cell receptor (beta chain) was observed many times. Its antigen is currently unknown. RNA transcripts were the source from which TCR beta CDR3 regions were amplified. HTBI primers primed a first-round RT-PCR, and a second-round multiplex PCR followed. TCRdb processed the multiplex PCR reads anew with MiXCR; each CDR3 protein has one entry. Counted here are roughly 500,000 distinct CDR3 sequences, around 15% occurring once; the ten biggest clones make up roughly 10%. The data are from a study of Graves' ophthalmopathy and Graves' hyperthyroidism. Turning to the study itself: The authors collected peripheral blood at initial diagnosis, before any treatment. Findings and limits, study-wide: Distinction of ophthalmopathy from stable hyperthyroidism by a 13-signature model reached approximately 90% sensitivity and approximately 81% specificity.

V was pared by 6 bases and J by 6 bases, with 9 bases of the junction left unmatched. CDR3 length: 15 amino acids. The germline V gene encodes CDR1 MNHNY and CDR2 SVGAGI (reference sequence). The clonotype originates from a woman aged 30 to 39 with Graves' ophthalmopathy. The sequencing sample was made of blood. The chain carries TRBV6-6 and TRBJ2-7, with TRBD2 matching over 12 bases. CDR3 bases: TGTGCCAGCAGGTCTAGCGGGGGGGCCCTAGGCGAGCAGTACTTC. Its translation: CASRSSGGALGEQYF.